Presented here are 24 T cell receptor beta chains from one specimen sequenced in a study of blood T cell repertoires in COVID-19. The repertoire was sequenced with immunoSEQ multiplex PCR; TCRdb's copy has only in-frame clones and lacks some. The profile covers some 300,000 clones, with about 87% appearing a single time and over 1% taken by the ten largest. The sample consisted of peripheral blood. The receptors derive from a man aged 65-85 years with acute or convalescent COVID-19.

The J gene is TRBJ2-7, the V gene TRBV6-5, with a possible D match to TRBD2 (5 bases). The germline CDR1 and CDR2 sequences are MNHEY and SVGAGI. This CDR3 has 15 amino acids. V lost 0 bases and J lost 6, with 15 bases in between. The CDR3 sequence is CASSYSKGRGSEQYF. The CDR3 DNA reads TGTGCCAGCAGTTACTCGAAGGGCCGGGGAAGCGAGCAGTACTTC.

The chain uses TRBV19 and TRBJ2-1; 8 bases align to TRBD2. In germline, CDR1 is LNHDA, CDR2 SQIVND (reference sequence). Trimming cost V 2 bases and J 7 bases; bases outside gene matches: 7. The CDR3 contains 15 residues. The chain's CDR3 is CASSIPGLGGNEQFF. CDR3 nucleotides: TGTGCCAGTAGTATACCGGGACTAGGGGGGAATGAGCAGTTCTTC. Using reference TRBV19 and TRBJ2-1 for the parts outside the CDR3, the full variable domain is DGGITQSPKYLFRKEGQNVTLSCEQNLNHDAMYWYRQDPGQGLRLIYYSQIVNDFQKGDIAEGYSVSREKKESFPLTVTSAQKNPTAFYLCASSIPGLGGNEQFFGPGTRLTVL.

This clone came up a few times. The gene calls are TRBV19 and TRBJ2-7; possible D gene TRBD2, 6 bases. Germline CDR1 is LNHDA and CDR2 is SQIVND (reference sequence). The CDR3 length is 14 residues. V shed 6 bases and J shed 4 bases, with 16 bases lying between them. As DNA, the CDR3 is TGTGCCAGTAGCATGGGGGGACGGATTTACGAGCAGTACTTC. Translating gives CASSMGGRIYEQYF.

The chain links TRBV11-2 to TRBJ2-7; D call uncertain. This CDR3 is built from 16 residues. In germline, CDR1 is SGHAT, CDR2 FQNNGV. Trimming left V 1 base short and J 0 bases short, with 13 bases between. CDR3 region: CASSLGFGGTSYEQYF. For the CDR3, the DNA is TGTGCCAGCAGCTTAGGGTTTGGCGGTACCTCCTACGAGCAGTACTTC.

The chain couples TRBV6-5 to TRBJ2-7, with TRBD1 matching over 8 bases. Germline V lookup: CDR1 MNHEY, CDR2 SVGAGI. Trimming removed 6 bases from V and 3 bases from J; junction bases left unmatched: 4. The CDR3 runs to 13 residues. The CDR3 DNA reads TGTGCCAGCAGCCCGGGACAGGTCTACGAGCAGTACTTC. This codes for CASSPGQVYEQYF.

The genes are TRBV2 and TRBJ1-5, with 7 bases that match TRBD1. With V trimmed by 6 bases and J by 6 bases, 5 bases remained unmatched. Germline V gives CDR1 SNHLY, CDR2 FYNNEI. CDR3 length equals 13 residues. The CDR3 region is CASSRTGPQPQHF. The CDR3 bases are TGTGCCAGCAGCAGGACAGGACCTCAGCCCCAGCATTTT.

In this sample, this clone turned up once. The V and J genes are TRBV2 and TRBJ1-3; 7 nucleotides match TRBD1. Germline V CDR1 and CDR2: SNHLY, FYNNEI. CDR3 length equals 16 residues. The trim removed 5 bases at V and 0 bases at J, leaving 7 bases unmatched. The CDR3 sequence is CASSLRQGDSGNTIYF. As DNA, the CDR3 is TGTGCCAGCAGTCTAAGACAGGGAGACTCTGGAAACACCATATATTTT.

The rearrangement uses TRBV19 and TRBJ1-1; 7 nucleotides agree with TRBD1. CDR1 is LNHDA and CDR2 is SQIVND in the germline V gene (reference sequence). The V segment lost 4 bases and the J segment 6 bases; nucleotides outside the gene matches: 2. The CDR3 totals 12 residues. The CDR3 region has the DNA TGTGCCAGTAGTAGACAGGGATCTGAAGCTTTCTTT. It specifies CASSRQGSEAFF.

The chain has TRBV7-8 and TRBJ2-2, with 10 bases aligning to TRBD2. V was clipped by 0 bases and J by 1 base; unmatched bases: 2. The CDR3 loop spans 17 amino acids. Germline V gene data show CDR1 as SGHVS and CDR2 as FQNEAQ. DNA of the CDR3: TGTGCCAGCAGCTTAGCAGCTAGCGGGAGGAACACCGGGGAGCTGTTTTTT. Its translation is CASSLAASGRNTGELFF.

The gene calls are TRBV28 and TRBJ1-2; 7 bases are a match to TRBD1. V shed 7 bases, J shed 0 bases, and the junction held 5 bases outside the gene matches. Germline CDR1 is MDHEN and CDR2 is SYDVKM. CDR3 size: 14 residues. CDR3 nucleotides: TGTGCCAGCATTCGGGACAGTCCTAACTATGGCTACACCTTC. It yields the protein CASIRDSPNYGYTF.

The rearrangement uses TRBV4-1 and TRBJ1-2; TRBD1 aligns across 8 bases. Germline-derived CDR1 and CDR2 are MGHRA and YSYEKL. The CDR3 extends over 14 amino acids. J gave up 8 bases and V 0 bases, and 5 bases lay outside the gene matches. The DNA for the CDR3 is TGCGCCAGCAGCCAAGAAACAGGGGGTGGCGGCTACACCTTC. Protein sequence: CASSQETGGGGYTF.

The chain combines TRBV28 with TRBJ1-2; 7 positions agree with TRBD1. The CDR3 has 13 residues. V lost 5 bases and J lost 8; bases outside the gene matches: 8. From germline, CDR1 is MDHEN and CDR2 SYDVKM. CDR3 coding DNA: TGTGCCAGCAGTCTACAGGGGAAGGGAGGCTACACCTTC. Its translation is CASSLQGKGGYTF.

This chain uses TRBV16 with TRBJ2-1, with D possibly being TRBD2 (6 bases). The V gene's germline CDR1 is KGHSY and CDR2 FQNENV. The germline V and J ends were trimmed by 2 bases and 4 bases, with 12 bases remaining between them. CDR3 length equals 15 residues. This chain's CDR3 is CASSQRRGAYNEQFF. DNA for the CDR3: TGTGCCAGCAGCCAACGGAGGGGCGCATACAATGAGCAGTTCTTC.

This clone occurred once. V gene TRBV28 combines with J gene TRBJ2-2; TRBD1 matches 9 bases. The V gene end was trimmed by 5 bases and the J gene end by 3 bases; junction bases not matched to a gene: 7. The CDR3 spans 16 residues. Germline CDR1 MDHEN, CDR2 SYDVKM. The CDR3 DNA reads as TGTGCCAGCAGTACCCGACAGGGGGAGTACACCGGGGAGCTGTTTTTT. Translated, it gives CASSTRQGEYTGELFF.

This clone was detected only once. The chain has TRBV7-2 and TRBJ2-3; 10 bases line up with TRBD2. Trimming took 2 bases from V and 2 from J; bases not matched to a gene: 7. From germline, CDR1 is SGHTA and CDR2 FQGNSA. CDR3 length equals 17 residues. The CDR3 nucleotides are TGTGCCAGCAGCTTAAGAGCGGGGGGGCCCCCCACAGATACGCAGTATTTT. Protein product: CASSLRAGGPPTDTQYF.

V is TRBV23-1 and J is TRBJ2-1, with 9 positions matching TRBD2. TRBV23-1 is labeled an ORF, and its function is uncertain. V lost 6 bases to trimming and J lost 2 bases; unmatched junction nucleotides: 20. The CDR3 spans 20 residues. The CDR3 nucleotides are TGCGCCAGCAGCCACTCGGATGCGTTAGCGGGGGCCCCTGCCTACAATGAGCAGTTCTTC. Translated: CASSHSDALAGAPAYNEQFF.

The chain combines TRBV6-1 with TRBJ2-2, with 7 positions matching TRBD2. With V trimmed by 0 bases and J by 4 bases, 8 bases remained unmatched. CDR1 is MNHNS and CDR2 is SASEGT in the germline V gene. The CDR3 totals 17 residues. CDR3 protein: CASSEALGRAGTGELFF. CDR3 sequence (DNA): TGTGCCAGCAGTGAAGCGTTGGGGAGGGCAGGCACCGGGGAGCTGTTTTTT.

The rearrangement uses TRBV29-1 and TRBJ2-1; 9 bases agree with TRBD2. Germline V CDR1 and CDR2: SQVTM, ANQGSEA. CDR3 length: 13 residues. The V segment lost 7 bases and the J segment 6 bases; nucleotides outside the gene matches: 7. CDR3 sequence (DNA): TGCAGCGCAACGGGACTAGCTTTCAATGAGCAGTTCTTC. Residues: CSATGLAFNEQFF.

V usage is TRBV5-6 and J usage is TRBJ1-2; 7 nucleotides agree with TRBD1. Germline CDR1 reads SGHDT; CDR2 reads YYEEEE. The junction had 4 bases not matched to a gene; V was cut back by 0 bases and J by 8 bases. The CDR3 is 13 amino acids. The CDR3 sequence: CASSLGQGDGYTF. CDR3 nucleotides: TGTGCCAGCAGCTTGGGGCAGGGGGACGGCTACACCTTC.

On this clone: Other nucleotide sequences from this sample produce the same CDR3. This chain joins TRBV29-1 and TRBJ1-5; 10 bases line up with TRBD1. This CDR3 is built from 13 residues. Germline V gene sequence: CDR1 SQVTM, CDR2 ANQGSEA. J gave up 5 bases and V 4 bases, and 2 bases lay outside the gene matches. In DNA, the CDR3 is TGCAGCGTTGGGGGGACAGGGGATCAGCCCCAGCATTTT. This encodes CSVGGTGDQPQHF.

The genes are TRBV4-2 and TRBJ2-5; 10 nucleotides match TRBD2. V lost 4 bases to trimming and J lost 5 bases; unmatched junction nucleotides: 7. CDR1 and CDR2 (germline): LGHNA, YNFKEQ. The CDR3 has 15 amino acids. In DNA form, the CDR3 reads TGTGCCAGCAGCCCCCGGGTAGCGGGGGGTGAGACCCAGTACTTC. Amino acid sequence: CASSPRVAGGETQYF.

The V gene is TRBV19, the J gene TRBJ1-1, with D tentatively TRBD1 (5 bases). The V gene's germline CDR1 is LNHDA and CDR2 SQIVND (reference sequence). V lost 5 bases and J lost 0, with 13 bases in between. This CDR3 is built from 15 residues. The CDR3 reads CASSAAGVMNTEAFF. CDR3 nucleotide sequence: TGTGCCAGTAGTGCCGCGGGGGTTATGAACACTGAAGCTTTCTTT.

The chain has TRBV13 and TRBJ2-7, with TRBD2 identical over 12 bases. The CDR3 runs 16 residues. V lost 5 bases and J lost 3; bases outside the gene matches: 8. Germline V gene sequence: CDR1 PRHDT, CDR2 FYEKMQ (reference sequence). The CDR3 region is CASSPTSGGPFYEQYF. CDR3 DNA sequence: TGTGCCAGCAGCCCGACTAGCGGGGGACCGTTCTACGAGCAGTACTTC.

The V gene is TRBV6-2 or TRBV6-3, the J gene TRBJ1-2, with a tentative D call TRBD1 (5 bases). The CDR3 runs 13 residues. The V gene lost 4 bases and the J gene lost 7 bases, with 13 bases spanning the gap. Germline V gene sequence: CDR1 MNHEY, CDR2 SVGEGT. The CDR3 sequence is CASSWTPVAGYTF. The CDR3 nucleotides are TGTGCCAGCAGTTGGACACCAGTTGCTGGCTACACCTTC.